Below, 32 T cell receptor beta chains from the same sample are listed, as sequenced in a study of OX40 agonist ivuxolimab in advanced cancers. The protocol was immunoSEQ multiplex PCR, while the TCRdb copy is restricted to in-frame clones and leaves out a portion. The sample lists some 97,000 clones, approximately 89% seen once, with around 0.58% in the top ten. Sequenced material: CD4+ or CD8+ T cells sorted from blood, taken in a trial of the OX40 agonist ivuxolimab. These receptors were obtained from an adult with an advanced solid tumor such as melanoma, head and neck, liver or kidney cancer.

This clone is a singleton in its sample. The CDR3 region has the DNA TGTGCCAGCAGACAGGGGGACGAGCAGTACTTC. It yields the protein CASRQGDEQYF. V usage is TRBV6-5 and J usage is TRBJ2-7; 8 bases are a match to TRBD1. The ends lost 6 bases at V and 5 bases at J; junction bases unmatched: 0. The CDR3 covers 11 residues. Germline lookup yields CDR1 MNHEY and CDR2 SVGAGI.

The V call is TRBV28, the J call TRBJ2-7; 9 bases are a match to TRBD1. The germline gives CDR1 MDHEN, CDR2 SYDVKM. Trimming at V came to 5 bases and at J to 3 bases, leaving 8 bases not matched to a gene. The CDR3 extends over 15 amino acids. CDR3 bases: TGTGCCAGCAGTACTCATGGGACAGGGCTCTACGAGCAGTACTTC. Encoded protein: CASSTHGTGLYEQYF.

The V and J genes are TRBV5-1 and TRBJ2-3; 11 bases agree with TRBD2. In germline, CDR1 is SGHRS, CDR2 YFSETQ. V lost 3 bases and J lost 2; bases outside the gene matches: 2. This CDR3 has 15 residues. CDR3 DNA: TGCGCCAGCAGCTCGACTAGCGGGATCACAGATACGCAGTATTTT. Translation gives CASSSTSGITDTQYF.

In the case of this clone: The sample carries other DNA sequences with the same CDR3. The chain combines TRBV7-2 with TRBJ2-1; D unresolved. CDR1 and CDR2 from the germline V gene are SGHTA and FQGNSA. The CDR3 totals 15 residues. V lost 1 base and J 1 base, leaving 8 bases between the germline ends. In nucleotides, the CDR3 is TGTGCCAGCAGCTTAGGGTCGTCATCCTACAATGAGCAGTTCTTC. Its translation: CASSLGSSSYNEQFF.

A note on this clone: Mismatch with germline at one junction end may stem from a read error. The chain uses TRBV7-3 and TRBJ2-3; 11 positions match TRBD2. Germline V gives CDR1 SGHTA, CDR2 FQGTGA. This CDR3 comprises 16 residues. CDR3 nucleotides: TGTGCCAGCAGCCTAACTAGCGGGAGCGGGACAGATACGCAGTATTTT. Protein product: CASSLTSGSGTDTQYF.

The chain carries TRBV2 and TRBJ1-3; TRBD1 aligns across 7 bases. Looked up from germline, CDR1 is SNHLY and CDR2 is FYNNEI. J gave up 9 bases and V 6 bases, and 11 bases lay outside the gene matches. The CDR3 is made up of 14 amino acids. The CDR3 DNA is TGTGCCAGCAGGATGACGGGGACAGTTAGCACCATATATTTT. As protein: CASRMTGTVSTIYF.

The V and J genes are TRBV5-1 and TRBJ2-7, with no clear D. This CDR3 is 12 amino acids long. CDR1 SGHRS and CDR2 YFSETQ come from the germline V gene. V was shortened by 3 bases and J by 0 bases, with 4 bases between the two germline ends. The CDR3 bases are TGCGCCAGCAGCTCGAGCTCCTACGAGCAGTACTTC. Translating gives CASSSSSYEQYF.

This sequence joins TRBV6-6 and TRBJ2-7; TRBD1 agrees at 7 bases. CDR1 and CDR2 (germline): MNHNY, SVGAGI (reference sequence). The CDR3 has 13 amino acids. J lost 6 bases, V lost 6 bases, and 8 bases had no gene match. CDR3 nucleotide sequence: TGTGCCAGCAGATATATACAGGGGAGCGAGCAGTACTTC. It is translated as CASRYIQGSEQYF.

This chain links TRBV18 with TRBJ2-2; D uncertain. The CDR3 totals 14 residues. Germline CDR1 reads KGHSH; CDR2 reads LQKENI. Trimming stripped 3 bases from V and 5 bases from J, with 10 bases between. The CDR3, as DNA: TGTGCCAGCTCACCGTCTAGAGAGACCGGGGAGCTGTTTTTT. Amino acid sequence: CASSPSRETGELFF.

J is TRBJ2-7 and V is TRBV2; D is possibly TRBD2 (6 bases). The germline V gene has CDR1 SNHLY and CDR2 FYNNEI. The CDR3 is 13 amino acids. Deletions cut 3 bases from V and 7 bases from J, with 13 bases between. The CDR3 DNA sequence: TGTGCCAGCAGTGAGGGCCCTCGGGGGGAGCAGTACTTC. Encoded protein: CASSEGPRGEQYF.

This clone was counted at least ten times. The chain joins TRBV19 to TRBJ2-7; D is undetermined. Germline CDR1 LNHDA, CDR2 SQIVND (reference sequence). The length of the CDR3 is 13 residues. V was cut by 5 bases and J by 0 bases, with 8 bases left in between. This CDR3 is CASSYKVSYEQYF. In DNA form, the CDR3 reads TGTGCCAGTAGTTACAAAGTCTCCTACGAGCAGTACTTC.

The CDR3 sequence is CASREGGIYEQYF. CDR3 coding DNA: TGTGCCAGCAGGGAAGGGGGCATCTACGAGCAGTACTTC. The J gene is TRBJ2-7, the V gene TRBV28; 7 bases map to TRBD1. Germline V gives CDR1 MDHEN, CDR2 SYDVKM. V lost 6 bases and J lost 3; bases outside the gene matches: 5. The CDR3 extends over 13 amino acids.

V gene TRBV18 combines with J gene TRBJ2-2; no clear D gene. V lost 0 bases and J lost 1, with 6 bases in between. CDR3 length: 15 amino acids. Germline V gives CDR1 KGHSH, CDR2 LQKENI. The CDR3 DNA is TGTGCCAGCTCACCACCTATTGGGAACACCGGGGAGCTGTTTTTT. Amino acid sequence: CASSPPIGNTGELFF.

This chain connects TRBV19 to TRBJ2-1, with 7 nucleotides matching TRBD1. CDR1 is LNHDA, CDR2 SQIVND, per germline (reference sequence). This CDR3 region has 12 residues. V trimming: 7 bases; J trimming: 8 bases; junction bases outside the gene matches: 5. CDR3 region: CASNRQGHEQFF. In DNA form, the CDR3 reads TGTGCCAGTAATCGACAGGGACATGAGCAGTTCTTC.

The chain couples TRBV5-1 to TRBJ2-7; D assignment may be TRBD1 or TRBD2 (5 bases each). V lost 3 bases and J 1 base, leaving 11 bases between the germline ends. The CDR3 length is 14 residues. Germline V gene lookup returns CDR1 SGHRS and CDR2 YFSETQ. The chain's CDR3 is CASSSGTGSYEQYF. The CDR3, as DNA: TGCGCCAGCAGCTCCGGGACGGGGTCCTACGAGCAGTACTTC.

The J gene is TRBJ2-7, the V gene TRBV6-4; possibly TRBD2 for D (6 bases). Germline V lookup: CDR1 MRHNA, CDR2 SNTAGT. The length of the CDR3 is 18 residues. With 2 bases removed from V and 4 bases from J, the gap between germline ends came to 24 bases. The CDR3 region has the DNA TGTGCCAGCAGTGACATTAGCGGTAGGACGAAGATACGATACGAGCAGTACTTC. Protein: CASSDISGRTKIRYEQYF.

The chain uses TRBV6-6 and TRBJ2-5; perhaps TRBD1 as D (5 bases). The CDR3 totals 13 residues. Germline assignment: CDR1 MNHNY and CDR2 SVGAGI (reference sequence). V was trimmed by 2 bases and J by 3 bases, leaving 7 bases between them. CDR3 nucleotide sequence: TGTGCCAGCAGTTACCAGGGTGAAGAGACCCAGTACTTC. It is translated as CASSYQGEETQYF.

The rearrangement uses TRBV7-2 and TRBJ2-5; weak D call: TRBD1 (5 bases). Germline V lookup: CDR1 SGHTA, CDR2 FQGNSA. The CDR3 is made up of 18 amino acids. V lost 2 bases and J lost 5, with 24 bases in between. CDR3 region: CASSLSLFTGRLGETQYF. The CDR3 region has the DNA TGTGCCAGCAGCTTAAGTCTGTTCACAGGTCGATTGGGTGAGACCCAGTACTTC.

This chain connects TRBV5-1 to TRBJ2-2; TRBD2 agrees at 14 bases. Germline V gives CDR1 SGHRS, CDR2 YFSETQ. The CDR3 runs to 20 residues. With 3 bases clipped from V and 4 bases from J, the junction kept 14 bases outside the gene matches. The CDR3: CASSSRVPGLAGDFTGELFF. The CDR3 coding sequence is TGCGCCAGCAGCTCCAGGGTCCCGGGACTAGCGGGAGATTTCACCGGGGAGCTGTTTTTT.

The CDR3: CASSVGGIDTGELFF. The CDR3 DNA sequence: TGTGCCAGCAGCGTTGGTGGGATTGACACCGGGGAGCTGTTTTTT. This chain links TRBV9 with TRBJ2-2, with unresolved D. Germline V gene sequence: CDR1 SGDLS, CDR2 YYNGEE. V lost 2 bases and J lost 3, with 11 bases in between. The CDR3 sequence is 15 residues long. The complete variable domain, with remaining parts taken from reference TRBV9 and TRBJ2-2, reads DSGVTQTPKHLITATGQRVTLRCSPRSGDLSVYWYQQSLDQGLQFLIQYYNGEERAKGNILERFSAQQFPDLHSELNLSSLELGDSALYFCASSVGGIDTGELFFGEGSRLTVL.

V is TRBV9 and J is TRBJ2-2; perhaps TRBD2 as D (6 bases). The CDR3 loop spans 16 amino acids. Germline-derived CDR1 and CDR2 are SGDLS and YYNGEE. Trimming took 0 bases from V and 4 from J, leaving 13 bases between them. The CDR3 reads CASSVAKTSLTGELFF. The DNA of the CDR3 is TGTGCCAGCAGCGTAGCAAAGACTAGTCTCACCGGGGAGCTGTTTTTT.

The chain combines TRBV28 with TRBJ1-5; D is ambiguous. This CDR3 comprises 15 residues. The V gene lost 7 bases and the J gene lost 1 base, with 14 bases spanning the gap. Germline V gives CDR1 MDHEN, CDR2 SYDVKM. This CDR3 is CASIHEVGSNQPQHF. CDR3 coding DNA: TGTGCCAGCATCCATGAGGTGGGAAGCAATCAGCCCCAGCATTTT.

The chain is built from TRBV5-5 and TRBJ2-3, with D possibly being TRBD1 or TRBD2 (5 bases each). V was trimmed by 1 base and J by 4 bases, leaving 7 bases between them. CDR3 length: 13 amino acids. Germline CDR1 is SGHKS and CDR2 is YYEKEE (reference sequence). CDR3 coding DNA: TGTGCCAGCAGCTTGCAGGGAGCAGATACGCAGTATTTT. Amino acids: CASSLQGADTQYF. The full variable domain, with the rest looked up from reference TRBV5-5 and TRBJ2-3, is DAGVTQSPTHLIKTRGQQVTLRCSPISGHKSVSWYQQVLGQGPQFIFQYYEKEERGRGNFPDRFSARQFPNYSSELNVNALLLGDSALYLCASSLQGADTQYFGPGTRLTVL.

This clone came up once. V usage is TRBV7-3 and J usage is TRBJ2-7, with a weak D call TRBD2 (6 bases). The V and J ends lost 5 bases and 0 bases respectively, with 20 bases between them. The CDR3 sequence is 17 residues long. Germline assignment: CDR1 SGHTA and CDR2 FQGTGA. The CDR3 region has the DNA TGTGCCAGCAGCCCCACCTCGCCGGGACTTTGCTCCTACGAGCAGTACTTC. This translates into CASSPTSPGLCSYEQYF.

The chain links TRBV18 to TRBJ1-1; TRBD1 aligns across 9 bases. The CDR3 consists of 14 residues. The ends lost 4 bases at V and 4 bases at J; junction bases unmatched: 4. Germline loops: CDR1 KGHSH, CDR2 LQKENI. The CDR3 DNA reads as TGTGCCAGCTCACGACAGGGGGAGCGCACTGAAGCTTTCTTT. Protein product: CASSRQGERTEAFF.

The chain couples TRBV2 to TRBJ2-2; 9 bases are shared with TRBD1. The CDR3 is 13 residues long. The V and J ends lost 8 bases and 7 bases, in that order; junction bases with no gene match: 5. Germline V lookup: CDR1 SNHLY, CDR2 FYNNEI. Written as DNA, the CDR3 is TGTGCCAGCCGGGACAGGGTGGTCGGGGAGCTGTTTTTT. This gives the protein CASRDRVVGELFF.

This clone appeared once. The chain has TRBV14 and TRBJ2-5; D unresolved. Germline CDR1 and CDR2: SGHDN and FVKESK. V lost 0 bases and J 5 bases, leaving 19 bases between the germline ends. This CDR3 is 17 amino acids long. The chain's CDR3 is CASSQDGRAERLETQYF. The CDR3 DNA follows: TGTGCCAGCAGCCAAGATGGCCGGGCGGAGCGACTCGAGACCCAGTACTTC.

The chain is built from TRBV11-3 and TRBJ2-5, with D possibly TRBD2 on 6 matching bases. There are 16 residues in the CDR3. Germline CDR1 and CDR2: SGHNT and YENEEA. Trimming cost V 3 bases and J 7 bases, with 21 bases left between them. CDR3 sequence reads: CASSLSGGIRAGTQYF. The CDR3 nucleotides are TGTGCCAGCAGCTTGAGTGGGGGGATTCGGGCAGGGACCCAGTACTTC. The whole variable domain, filled in from reference TRBV11-3 and TRBJ2-5, reads EAGVVQSPRYKIIEKKQPVAFWCNPISGHNTLYWYLQNLGQGPELLIRYENEEAVDDSQLPKDRFSAERLKGVDSTLKIQPAELGDSAVYLCASSLSGGIRAGTQYFGPGTRLLVL.

This chain connects TRBV29-1 to TRBJ2-1; D is unclear. CDR3 size: 11 residues. From germline, CDR1 is SQVTM and CDR2 ANQGSEA. The ends were cut back, 0 bases at V and 9 bases at J, with 6 bases in the middle. The CDR3 DNA sequence: TGCAGCGTTGAAGATCGGTCTGAGCAGTTCTTC. It codes for CSVEDRSEQFF.

This clone has just one count. The V gene is TRBV7-2, the J gene TRBJ2-1; 8 positions agree with TRBD2. This CDR3 contains 16 residues. CDR1 and CDR2 from the germline V gene are SGHTA and FQGNSA. The J segment lost 8 bases and the V segment lost 1 base, leaving 10 bases of the junction unmatched. This CDR3 reads CASSLVASGSTDEQFF. DNA of the CDR3: TGTGCCAGCAGCTTAGTGGCTAGCGGGTCTACGGATGAGCAGTTCTTC.

The J gene is TRBJ2-7, the V gene TRBV5-1; D perhaps matches TRBD2 (7 bases). Per the germline V gene, CDR1 is SGHRS and CDR2 is YFSETQ. V was cut by 8 bases and J by 2 bases, with 17 bases left in between. CDR3 length: 14 residues. This CDR3 reads CASGEGGLPYEQYF. Written as DNA, the CDR3 is TGCGCCAGTGGGGAGGGGGGCCTTCCCTACGAGCAGTACTTC.

The chain combines TRBV6-1 with TRBJ2-7; 8 bases fit TRBD2. Germline V lookup: CDR1 MNHNS, CDR2 SASEGT. The CDR3 is made up of 14 amino acids. V lost 11 bases, J lost 3 bases, and 12 bases stayed unmatched. CDR3 amino acids: CAGRGGGKGYEQYF. CDR3 coding DNA: TGTGCCGGACGGGGGGGTGGTAAGGGCTACGAGCAGTACTTC.